The 24 T cell receptor beta chains presented below share a single source sample, sequenced in a study of blood T cell repertoires in COVID-19. The repertoire was sequenced with immunoSEQ multiplex PCR; TCRdb's copy has only in-frame clones and lacks some. The sample records a few hundred thousand clones, around 87% being singletons. The sample taken for sequencing was peripheral blood. These receptor sequences come from a woman aged 45-59 years who had recovered from COVID-19.

V gene TRBV19 combines with J gene TRBJ1-5, with D perhaps TRBD1 (6 bases). Trimming shortened V by 2 bases and J by 7 bases, and 15 bases separated the two germline ends. From germline, CDR1 is LNHDA and CDR2 SQIVND (reference sequence). The CDR3 loop spans 15 amino acids. CDR3 coding DNA: TGTGCCAGTAGTATAATGGAGGGGGGAGGGCAGCCCCAGCATTTT. Its protein product is CASSIMEGGGQPQHF. The variable domain in full, with the rest retrieved from reference TRBV19 and TRBJ1-5, is DGGITQSPKYLFRKEGQNVTLSCEQNLNHDAMYWYRQDPGQGLRLIYYSQIVNDFQKGDIAEGYSVSREKKESFPLTVTSAQKNPTAFYLCASSIMEGGGQPQHFGDGTRLSIL.

V and J are TRBV19 and TRBJ2-1; 7 bases map to TRBD2. CDR1 and CDR2 (germline): LNHDA, SQIVND (reference sequence). Germline trimming cut 7 bases from V and 3 bases from J; bases unmatched to any gene: 12. CDR3 size: 16 residues. CDR3: CASTSSSGGFYNEQFF. The CDR3 DNA reads TGTGCCAGTACTTCCTCTAGCGGCGGATTCTACAATGAGCAGTTCTTC.

In nucleotides, the CDR3 is TGCGCCAGCAGCCCAGGGCAGAGCAATCAGCCCCAGCATTTT. This translates into CASSPGQSNQPQHF. V and J are TRBV5-1 and TRBJ1-5; possibly TRBD1 for D (5 bases). The CDR3 is 14 amino acids. CDR1 and CDR2 (germline): SGHRS, YFSETQ. V lost 4 bases to trimming and J lost 1 base, with 9 bases between them.

This chain uses TRBV7-3 with TRBJ1-1; D not certain. Germline CDR1 is SGHTA and CDR2 is FQGTGA. Trimming stripped 3 bases from V and 4 bases from J, with 9 bases between. This CDR3 has 13 amino acids. The CDR3 nucleotides read TGTGCCAGCAGCTTGGAGGGTAGCACTGAAGCTTTCTTT. Protein product: CASSLEGSTEAFF.

The chain uses TRBV5-5 and TRBJ1-1; D may be TRBD1 (6 bases). Between the trimmed V and J ends, which lost 4 bases and 5 bases, there was a span of 12 bases. The CDR3 sequence is 13 residues long. Germline CDR1 reads SGHKS; CDR2 reads YYEKEE (reference sequence). As DNA, the CDR3 is TGTGCCAGCAGCCTACAGGGAGGGACTGAAGCTTTCTTT. Encoded protein: CASSLQGGTEAFF.

The CDR3 bases are TGTGCCAGCAGACTAACGCCCGCGAACACTGAAGCTTTCTTT. It yields the protein CASRLTPANTEAFF. The V call is TRBV27, the J call TRBJ1-1; no firm D call. Germline CDR1 and CDR2: MNHEY and SMNVEV (reference sequence). V shed 6 bases and J shed 1 base, with 12 bases lying between them. The CDR3 has 14 amino acids.

The J gene is TRBJ2-2, the V gene TRBV7-3; 9 nucleotides match TRBD1. The V and J ends lost 6 bases and 4 bases, in that order; junction bases with no gene match: 3. The CDR3 is 14 amino acids. CDR1 and CDR2 (germline): SGHTA, FQGTGA. The DNA for the CDR3 is TGTGCCAGCAGTGGACAGGGGACCACCGGGGAGCTGTTTTTT. It codes for CASSGQGTTGELFF.

V usage is TRBV7-9 and J usage is TRBJ1-3, with 10 nucleotides matching TRBD1. With V trimmed by 3 bases and J by 0 bases, 2 bases remained unmatched. Germline-derived CDR1 and CDR2 are SEHNR and FQNEAQ (reference sequence). The CDR3 sequence is 16 residues long. The CDR3 DNA sequence: TGTGCCAGCAGCTTGACAGGGGGCATCTCTGGAAACACCATATATTTT. As protein: CASSLTGGISGNTIYF.

The chain's CDR3 is CASSVPSGTDNSPLHF. CDR3 DNA: TGTGCCAGCAGTGTCCCCTCCGGGACAGATAATTCACCCCTCCACTTT. The gene calls are TRBV28 and TRBJ1-6; 7 bases agree with TRBD1. The CDR3 extends over 16 amino acids. V gave up 5 bases and J gave up 5 bases; unmatched junction bases: 9. Germline V CDR1 and CDR2: MDHEN, SYDVKM.

V and J are TRBV28 and TRBJ2-4; D is unclear. The CDR3 loop spans 14 amino acids. Germline V gives CDR1 MDHEN, CDR2 SYDVKM. Trimming removed 1 base at V and 6 bases at J, with 10 bases between. The CDR3 DNA follows: TGTGCCAGCAGTTTATCGAGTAGAGGAAACATTCAGTACTTC. Its translation is CASSLSSRGNIQYF.

In its sample, this clone was seen once. The chain couples TRBV11-2 to TRBJ2-1, with TRBD2 identical over 9 bases. Germline loops: CDR1 SGHAT, CDR2 FQNNGV. The trim removed 4 bases at V and 2 bases at J, leaving 9 bases unmatched. There are 17 residues in the CDR3. CDR3 residues: CASSSFTGTSPYNEQFF. CDR3 coding DNA: TGTGCCAGCAGCTCGTTCACAGGGACTAGCCCCTACAATGAGCAGTTCTTC.

The rearrangement uses TRBV4-1 and TRBJ1-1, with a tentative D call TRBD1 (5 bases). V dropped 3 bases and J dropped 8 bases, with 13 bases sitting between them. The germline V gene has CDR1 MGHRA and CDR2 YSYEKL. The CDR3 length is 13 residues. The CDR3 here is CASSQDTLKEAFF. The CDR3 DNA sequence: TGCGCCAGCAGCCAGGACACTCTCAAGGAAGCTTTCTTT.

The rearrangement links TRBV28 to TRBJ1-2, with TRBD1 matching over 9 bases. Losses at the gene ends were 7 bases for V and 4 bases for J; bases not matched to a gene: 13. Germline V gives CDR1 MDHEN, CDR2 SYDVKM. The CDR3 extends over 16 amino acids. The CDR3 sequence is CASTKPRDRAFYGYTF. CDR3 in DNA: TGTGCCAGCACCAAACCCCGGGACAGGGCGTTCTATGGCTACACCTTC.

This chain links TRBV11-3 with TRBJ1-5; 8 bases fit TRBD1. Germline V CDR1 and CDR2: SGHNT, YENEEA. V shed 1 base and J 3 bases; nucleotides not matched to a gene: 5. There are 16 residues in the CDR3. CDR3 nucleotide sequence: TGTGCCAGCAGCTTAGGGGACAGGTCTGACAATCAGCCCCAGCATTTT. Translating gives CASSLGDRSDNQPQHF.

This clone was counted only a few times. This sequence joins TRBV5-1 and TRBJ1-1, with 7 bases fitting TRBD1. Trimming at V came to 4 bases and at J to 2 bases, leaving 8 bases not matched to a gene. Germline V gene lookup returns CDR1 SGHRS and CDR2 YFSETQ. The CDR3 spans 15 residues. The CDR3 DNA follows: TGCGCCAGCAGCGGTGGGACAGTTCGAAACACTGAAGCTTTCTTT. Its protein is CASSGGTVRNTEAFF.

This clone was recorded a few times. The chain links TRBV9 to TRBJ1-2; maybe TRBD1 (5 bases). Germline V gene data show CDR1 as SGDLS and CDR2 as YYNGEE. The V and J ends lost 3 bases and 13 bases respectively, with 16 bases between them. CDR3 size: 12 residues. Written as DNA, the CDR3 is TGTGCCAGCAGCGGAGACAGCGCCCGATCCACCTTC. Translating it yields CASSGDSARSTF.

V usage is TRBV7-9 and J usage is TRBJ2-2; TRBD2 matches 11 bases. CDR1 and CDR2 from the germline V gene are SEHNR and FQNEAQ (reference sequence). The CDR3 length is 15 residues. After removal of 4 bases from V and 6 bases from J, the junction contained 4 bases not matched to a gene. As DNA, the CDR3 is TGTGCCAGCAGCTCGACTAGCGGGGATCCCGGGGAGCTGTTTTTT. Translation: CASSSTSGDPGELFF. Using reference TRBV7-9 and TRBJ2-2 for the parts outside the CDR3, the full variable domain is DTGVSQNPRHKITKRGQNVTFRCDPISEHNRLYWYRQTLGQGPEFLTYFQNEAQLEKSRLLSDRFSAERPKGSFSTLEIQRTEQGDSAMYLCASSSTSGDPGELFFGEGSRLTVL.

The genes are TRBV5-5 and TRBJ2-7; 7 bases are shared with TRBD1. The germline V gene encodes CDR1 SGHKS and CDR2 YYEKEE (reference sequence). The J segment lost 7 bases and the V segment lost 3 bases, leaving 7 bases of the junction unmatched. This CDR3 contains 13 residues. The CDR3 spells CASSYEGGNEQYF. CDR3 sequence (DNA): TGTGCCAGCAGCTACGAAGGGGGCAATGAGCAGTACTTC. The full variable domain, with the rest looked up from reference TRBV5-5 and TRBJ2-7, is DAGVTQSPTHLIKTRGQQVTLRCSPISGHKSVSWYQQVLGQGPQFIFQYYEKEERGRGNFPDRFSARQFPNYSSELNVNALLLGDSALYLCASSYEGGNEQYFGPGTRLTVT.

The chain has TRBV15 and TRBJ2-7, with 8 bases identical to TRBD1. V shed 4 bases and J 3 bases; nucleotides not matched to a gene: 5. Germline V lookup: CDR1 LNHNV, CDR2 YYDKDF (reference sequence). The CDR3 has 14 amino acids. DNA of the CDR3: TGTGCCACCAGCACGGGTACAGGGGGCTACGAGCAGTACTTC. Translation gives CATSTGTGGYEQYF.

This chain connects TRBV18 to TRBJ2-1; 11 bases line up with TRBD2. CDR3 length: 15 amino acids. V shed 3 bases and J 8 bases; nucleotides not matched to a gene: 6. Germline V gene data show CDR1 as KGHSH and CDR2 as LQKENI. CDR3 sequence (DNA): TGTGCCAGCTCACCCTCTAGCGGGAGGTTGGATGAGCAGTTCTTC. Amino acids: CASSPSSGRLDEQFF.

CDR3 sequence (DNA): TGTGCCTGGAGTTTTGAGGGCCGTGGTAGGCCCCTTCAGTTCTTC. This encodes CAWSFEGRGRPLQFF. The genes are TRBV30 and TRBJ2-1, with D possibly being TRBD2 (5 bases). The V end was cut by 2 bases, the J end by 13 bases, with 24 bases between. The CDR3 contains 15 residues. The germline V gene has CDR1 GTSNPN and CDR2 SVGIG (reference sequence).

The chain employs TRBV7-7 and TRBJ2-5; D perhaps matches TRBD1 (5 bases). Looked up from germline, CDR1 is SSHAT and CDR2 is FNYEAQ (reference sequence). V lost 1 base and J 2 bases, leaving 5 bases between the germline ends. The CDR3 sequence is 13 residues long. CDR3 coding DNA: TGTGCCAGCAGCTTAGGACAGCAAGAGACCCAGTACTTC. It codes for CASSLGQQETQYF. Together with reference TRBV7-7 and TRBJ2-5, the CDR3 gives the full variable domain: GAGVSQSPRYKVTKRGQDVTLRCDPISSHATLYWYQQALGQGPEFLTYFNYEAQPDKSGLPSDRFSAERPEGSISTLTIQRTEQRDSAMYRCASSLGQQETQYFGPGTRLLVL.

The chain uses TRBV7-2 and TRBJ2-7, with 8 bases lining up with TRBD1. V lost 1 base, J lost 4 bases, and 6 bases stayed unmatched. Germline V gives CDR1 SGHTA, CDR2 FQGNSA. This CDR3 has 15 residues. The CDR3 loop reads CASSLGDRGRYEQYF. The CDR3 DNA reads TGTGCCAGCAGCTTAGGCGACAGGGGTCGTTACGAGCAGTACTTC.

The CDR3 loop reads CASSLQGMNTEAFF. The CDR3 nucleotides read TGTGCCAGCAGCCTACAGGGTATGAACACTGAAGCTTTCTTT. V usage is TRBV7-9 and J usage is TRBJ1-1; possible D gene TRBD1, 6 bases. V was shortened by 5 bases and J by 0 bases, with 10 bases between the two germline ends. This CDR3 comprises 14 residues. Germline loops: CDR1 SEHNR, CDR2 FQNEAQ (reference sequence).